The 22 T cell receptor beta chains below come from one sample, sequenced in a study of Graves' ophthalmopathy and Graves' hyperthyroidism. RNA transcripts were the source from which TCR beta CDR3 regions were amplified. An initial RT-PCR round employing HTBI primers preceded a second-round multiplex PCR. TCRdb passed the multiplex PCR reads through MiXCR, listing each CDR3 protein once. The sample records about 740,000 distinct CDR3 sequences, roughly two fifths being singletons. The source material was peripheral blood. The receptors stem from an adult man with Graves' ophthalmopathy.

The chain couples TRBV12-3 or TRBV12-4 to TRBJ1-4; 7 nucleotides line up with TRBD1. With V trimmed by 2 bases and J by 8 bases, 8 bases remained unmatched. CDR3 length: 15 amino acids. CDR3: CASSLPTGMGEKLFF. DNA for the CDR3: TGTGCCAGCAGTTTACCGACAGGGATGGGCGAAAAACTGTTTTTT.

The chain combines TRBV7-9 with TRBJ1-6; 7 nucleotides match TRBD1. CDR3 length: 14 residues. Per the germline V gene, CDR1 is SEHNR and CDR2 is FQNEAQ (reference sequence). The trim removed 1 base at V and 9 bases at J, leaving 3 bases unmatched. This chain's CDR3 is CASSLGQGPSPLHF. In DNA form, the CDR3 reads TGTGCCAGCAGCTTAGGACAGGGTCCTTCACCCCTCCACTTT.

This clonotype has just a few counts. The rearrangement joins TRBV12-3 or TRBV12-4 to TRBJ2-7; the match to TRBD1 covers 8 bases. This CDR3 has 14 residues. Trimming cost V 5 bases and J 3 bases; bases outside gene matches: 6. CDR3 nucleotide sequence: TGTGCCAGCAGTGTCCGGGACAGGCTCTACGAGCAGTACTTC. Translated: CASSVRDRLYEQYF.

This clonotype has just a few counts. This rearrangement joins TRBV2 to TRBJ1-6; D not resolved. Deletions cut 5 bases from V and 6 bases from J, with 11 bases between. The CDR3 has 14 residues. CDR1 is SNHLY, CDR2 FYNNEI, per germline. The CDR3 reads CASSFVGPNSPLHF. The DNA of the CDR3 is TGTGCCAGCAGTTTCGTAGGACCTAATTCACCCCTCCACTTT.

The table lists this clonotype with many counts. The chain combines TRBV12-3 or TRBV12-4 with TRBJ1-1; D possibly corresponds to TRBD1 (5 bases). The CDR3 sequence is 13 residues long. Trimming shortened V by 3 bases and J by 11 bases, and 16 bases separated the two germline ends. The CDR3, as DNA: TGTGCCAGCAGTTTCCTCCAGGGCGAACGTGCTTTCTTT. It encodes CASSFLQGERAFF.

This clonotype occurred many times. This rearrangement joins TRBV10-3 to TRBJ2-5; D is undetermined. The CDR3 runs to 14 residues. Looked up from germline, CDR1 is ENHRY and CDR2 is SYGVKD. Trimming removed 4 bases from V and 1 base from J, with 10 bases in between. The CDR3 nucleotides are TGTGCCATCAGTGTTAGGGCTGTCCAAGAGACCCAGTACTTC. Its protein is CAISVRAVQETQYF.

The chain has TRBV7-6 and TRBJ2-7; D may be TRBD2 (6 bases). Deletions cut 1 base from V and 5 bases from J, with 12 bases between. CDR1 is SGHVS and CDR2 is FNYEAQ in the germline V gene. This CDR3 contains 14 residues. The CDR3 loop is CASSLEGPGDEQYF. CDR3 in DNA: TGTGCCAGCAGCTTAGAAGGACCGGGGGACGAGCAGTACTTC. Variable domain in full (rest from reference TRBV7-6 and TRBJ2-7): GAGVSQSPRYKVTKRGQDVALRCDPISGHVSLYWYRQALGQGPEFLTYFNYEAQQDKSGLPNDRFSAERPEGSISTLTIQRTEQRDSAMYRCASSLEGPGDEQYFGPGTRLTVT.

The chain's CDR3 is CASLAGGGETQYF. CDR3 DNA sequence: TGCGCCAGTCTAGCAGGGGGCGGGGAGACCCAGTACTTC. V gene TRBV10-2 combines with J gene TRBJ2-5, with 8 positions matching TRBD1. The CDR3 extends over 13 amino acids. Germline V gene lookup returns CDR1 WSHSY and CDR2 SAAADI. V shed 9 bases and J 5 bases; nucleotides not matched to a gene: 8.

The chain links TRBV29-1 to TRBJ1-1; TRBD1 matches at 8 bases. The CDR3 totals 15 residues. Trimming cost V 4 bases and J 0 bases; bases outside gene matches: 7. Germline V gives CDR1 SQVTM, CDR2 ANQGSEA. CDR3 amino acids: CSVAGARGLNTEAFF. CDR3 in DNA: TGCAGCGTTGCGGGGGCCAGGGGGCTGAACACTGAAGCTTTCTTT. The full variable domain, rest sourced from reference TRBV29-1 and TRBJ1-1, is SAVISQKPSRDICQRGTSLTIQCQVDSQVTMMFWYRQQPGQSLTLIATANQGSEATYESGFVIDKFPISRPNLTFSTLTVSNMSPEDSSIYLCSVAGARGLNTEAFFGQGTRLTVV.

In regard to this clonotype: This CDR3 is missing its conserved last phenylalanine or tryptophan, likely due to a read error. The chain recombines TRBV2 with TRBJ2-2; 7 bases are shared with TRBD1. The ends lost 4 bases at V and 0 bases at J; junction bases unmatched: 8. Germline CDR1 reads SNHLY; CDR2 reads FYNNEI. The CDR3 has 17 residues. CDR3 protein: CASSVAPGQTNTGELFS. The CDR3 region has the DNA TGTGCCAGCAGTGTAGCCCCGGGACAGACGAACACCGGGGAGCTGTTTTCT.

This clonotype was counted ten times or more. J is TRBJ1-2 and V is TRBV10-3, with 7 bases matching TRBD1. This CDR3 has 13 residues. CDR1 and CDR2 (germline): ENHRY, SYGVKD. Trimming removed 10 bases from V and 2 bases from J; junction bases left unmatched: 7. The CDR3 DNA is TGTGCCAGCAGGAGGGGACAGAACTATGGCTACACCTTC. Translated, it gives CASRRGQNYGYTF.

Remarks on this clonotype: One end of the junction does not line up with germline, which may come from a read error. The gene calls are TRBV2 and TRBJ1-4; possible D gene TRBD1, 6 bases. The germline V gene encodes CDR1 SNHLY and CDR2 FYNNEI. The CDR3 contains 16 residues. CDR3 protein: CASSPGNRAVNEKLFF. The CDR3 region has the DNA TGCGCCAGCAGCCCCGGGAACAGGGCCGTTAATGAAAAACTGTTTTTT.

The J gene is TRBJ1-6, the V gene TRBV10-2; the D gene is possibly TRBD1 (6 bases). The CDR3 is made up of 15 amino acids. Germline V CDR1 and CDR2: WSHSY, SAAADI. Trimming left V 0 bases short and J 9 bases short, with 12 bases between. The CDR3 bases are TGCGCCAGCAGTGAGTCTGCCCAGGGGAGTTCACCCCTCCACTTT. Amino acids: CASSESAQGSSPLHF.

CDR3 DNA sequence: TGTGCCAGCAGCCAGGGTGAATCCTACAATGAGCAGTTCTTC. Translating gives CASSQGESYNEQFF. J is TRBJ2-1 and V is TRBV7-9, with D possibly TRBD1 on 5 matching bases. The V end was cut by 5 bases, the J end by 1 base, with 9 bases between. CDR3 length equals 14 residues. Per germline, CDR1 SEHNR and CDR2 FQNEAQ (reference sequence).

Only a few counts were recorded for this clonotype. The rearrangement links TRBV4-3 to TRBJ2-5; 7 nucleotides line up with TRBD2. The CDR3 extends over 16 amino acids. V gave up 0 bases and J gave up 5 bases; unmatched junction bases: 9. The V gene's germline CDR1 is LGHNA and CDR2 YSLEER. The CDR3 DNA follows: TGCGCCAGCAGCCAAGAGGGCGGGGGTCGTGGGGAGACCCAGTACTTC. It is translated as CASSQEGGGRGETQYF.

Details on this clonotype: Given a much more abundant clone one base away, this may be a read error. J is TRBJ2-5 and V is TRBV20-1, with 7 bases aligning to TRBD1. CDR1 is DFQATT and CDR2 is SNEGSKA in the germline V gene (reference sequence). The length of the CDR3 is 14 residues. The CDR3 coding sequence is TGCAGTGCTGACGAAAGGACAGGCCAACAGACCCAGTACTTC. It yields the protein CSADERTGQQTQYF.

The rearrangement joins TRBV6-2 or TRBV6-3 to TRBJ2-7, with a weak D call TRBD2 (6 bases). This CDR3 is 14 amino acids long. CDR1 MNHEY and CDR2 SVGEGT come from the germline V gene. Trimming took 5 bases from V and 3 from J, leaving 14 bases between them. CDR3 sequence reads: CASSEIAERYEQYF. The DNA for the CDR3 is TGTGCCAGCAGTGAAATAGCGGAACGCTACGAGCAGTACTTC.

The CDR3 nucleotides are TGTGCCGGGAAAGCTTCTGGGGCCAACGTCCTGACTTTC. This translates into CAGKASGANVLTF. This sequence joins TRBV19 and TRBJ2-6; D is uncertain. The CDR3 runs 13 residues. Per germline, CDR1 LNHDA and CDR2 SQIVND (reference sequence). Between the trimmed V and J ends, which lost 11 bases and 1 base, there was a span of 9 bases.

This clonotype was counted ten times or more. The chain has TRBV7-9 and TRBJ1-3; D is unclear. V was clipped by 0 bases and J by 8 bases, with 5 bases between them. Germline V gene lookup returns CDR1 SEHNR and CDR2 FQNEAQ (reference sequence). This CDR3 is built from 12 residues. The CDR3, as DNA: TGTGCCAGCAGCTTAGCGCGGCACACCATATATTTT. Translating gives CASSLARHTIYF.

The gene calls are TRBV29-1 and TRBJ2-5; 11 bases match TRBD1. V gave up 6 bases and J gave up 4 bases; unmatched junction bases: 7. The CDR3 is 14 residues long. Per germline, CDR1 SQVTM and CDR2 ANQGSEA. The CDR3 loop is CSVTGQGAGETQYF. The CDR3 DNA reads as TGCAGCGTGACCGGACAGGGGGCCGGAGAGACCCAGTACTTC. Full variable domain (outside the CDR3, taken from reference TRBV29-1 and TRBJ2-5): SAVISQKPSRDICQRGTSLTIQCQVDSQVTMMFWYRQQPGQSLTLIATANQGSEATYESGFVIDKFPISRPNLTFSTLTVSNMSPEDSSIYLCSVTGQGAGETQYFGPGTRLLVL.

This rearrangement joins TRBV25-1 to TRBJ1-2; 8 bases are a match to TRBD1. The CDR3 length is 15 residues. Trimming cost V 3 bases and J 8 bases; bases outside gene matches: 11. Germline V gives CDR1 MGHDK, CDR2 SYGVNS. The CDR3 DNA reads as TGTGCCAGCAGTGAGGAATGGACAGGGTTTTACGGCTACACCTTC. It encodes CASSEEWTGFYGYTF.

This clonotype was recorded at least ten times. The V call is TRBV7-9, the J call TRBJ1-1, with no clear D. V was clipped by 1 base and J by 8 bases, with 11 bases between them. CDR1 and CDR2 (germline): SEHNR, FQNEAQ (reference sequence). The CDR3 runs 13 residues. The CDR3 reads CASSLVGRTEAFF. In DNA form, the CDR3 reads TGTGCCAGCAGCTTAGTTGGTAGAACCGAAGCTTTCTTT.